The 19 T cell receptor beta chains presented below share a single source sample, sequenced in a study of T cell changes during pregnancy in multiple sclerosis. This table comes from immunoSEQ multiplex PCR, and its TCRdb copy is limited to in-frame clones, with some not included. This sample has 35,000 to 40,000 clones, with roughly 93% found just once. The sample here was CD4+ T cells from peripheral blood mononuclear cells, taken in the second trimester of pregnancy. These receptors all come from a female donor with multiple sclerosis, enrolled in a pregnancy study.

V and J are TRBV19 and TRBJ2-7; TRBD2 aligns across 11 bases. The CDR3 contains 15 residues. J lost 4 bases, V lost 0 bases, and 2 bases had no gene match. Per germline, CDR1 LNHDA and CDR2 SQIVND (reference sequence). This CDR3 reads CASSIETSGGYEQYF. CDR3 DNA: TGTGCCAGTAGTATAGAAACTAGCGGGGGTTACGAGCAGTACTTC.

J is TRBJ2-2 and V is TRBV15, with TRBD2 as a possible D gene (6 bases). Per germline, CDR1 LNHNV and CDR2 YYDKDF (reference sequence). This CDR3 is 16 amino acids long. V lost 1 base and J 5 bases, leaving 14 bases between the germline ends. This chain's CDR3 is CATSRGPGERTGELFF. CDR3 bases: TGTGCCACCAGCAGAGGGCCGGGGGAGAGGACCGGGGAGCTGTTTTTT.

The chain is built from TRBV19 and TRBJ1-5, with D tentatively TRBD1 (5 bases). V dropped 3 bases and J dropped 7 bases, with 13 bases sitting between them. Germline lookup yields CDR1 LNHDA and CDR2 SQIVND (reference sequence). The CDR3 is made up of 14 amino acids. The CDR3 DNA reads TGTGCCAGTAGTATGGGGGGAGGCGGGCAGCCCCAGCATTTT. As protein: CASSMGGGGQPQHF.

The CDR3 loop reads CASSRTRTGQGPTDTQYF. Here the CDR3 DNA reads TGTGCCAGCTCACGGACGCGGACAGGGCAAGGGCCCACAGATACGCAGTATTTT. This chain connects TRBV18 to TRBJ2-3; TRBD1 aligns across 8 bases. This CDR3 comprises 18 residues. The V gene's germline CDR1 is KGHSH and CDR2 LQKENI. J gave up 2 bases and V 4 bases, and 14 bases lay outside the gene matches.

The gene calls are TRBV2 and TRBJ2-3, with 8 nucleotides matching TRBD1. CDR1 and CDR2 (germline): SNHLY, FYNNEI. This CDR3 is built from 18 residues. Germline trimming cut 6 bases from V and 3 bases from J; bases unmatched to any gene: 17. This CDR3 reads CASRIPPGGSFWTDTQYF. For the CDR3, the DNA is TGTGCCAGCAGAATCCCCCCAGGGGGCAGTTTTTGGACAGATACGCAGTATTTT.

The V gene is TRBV2, the J gene TRBJ2-1; 11 bases line up with TRBD1. CDR1 SNHLY and CDR2 FYNNEI come from the germline V gene. CDR3 size: 11 residues. V lost 5 bases, J lost 16 bases, and 4 bases stayed unmatched. CDR3 DNA: TGTGCCAGCAGTCTGGACAGGGGGCTCTTCTTC. Encoded protein: CASSLDRGLFF.

The J gene is TRBJ2-6, the V gene TRBV4-2, with TRBD1 identical over 7 bases. This CDR3 region has 17 residues. CDR1 is LGHNA, CDR2 YNFKEQ, per germline. V lost 4 bases and J lost 2; bases outside the gene matches: 8. The chain's CDR3 is CASSLDRADTGANVLTF. The CDR3 bases are TGTGCCAGCAGCCTTGACAGGGCCGACACTGGGGCCAACGTCCTGACTTTC.

This chain connects TRBV5-1 to TRBJ1-1, with 8 positions matching TRBD1. CDR1 is SGHRS and CDR2 is YFSETQ in the germline V gene. The CDR3 contains 17 residues. V was pared by 3 bases and J by 1 base, with 11 bases of the junction left unmatched. The CDR3 spells CASSSDRPGTGNTEAFF. The DNA of the CDR3 is TGCGCCAGCAGCTCCGACCGACCCGGGACAGGGAACACTGAAGCTTTCTTT.

The DNA of the CDR3 is TGCGCCAGCAGCCTCCTTGGGGGGGGAGAGACCCAGTACTTC. Translated, it gives CASSLLGGGETQYF. V and J are TRBV10-2 and TRBJ2-5; 7 bases align to TRBD2. This CDR3 region has 14 residues. The germline V gene encodes CDR1 WSHSY and CDR2 SAAADI. V dropped 6 bases and J dropped 4; count of bases not matched to a gene: 8.

The chain uses TRBV2 and TRBJ1-2; perhaps TRBD1 as D (6 bases). There are 14 residues in the CDR3. From germline, CDR1 is SNHLY and CDR2 FYNNEI. V was cut by 7 bases and J by 0 bases, with 12 bases left in between. In DNA, the CDR3 is TGTGCCAGCACACCGACAGGAGCTAACTATGGCTACACCTTC. It codes for CASTPTGANYGYTF.

The chain employs TRBV6-5 and TRBJ1-5, with 7 bases aligning to TRBD1. Trimming at V came to 8 bases and at J to 5 bases, leaving 9 bases not matched to a gene. Germline V gene data show CDR1 as MNHEY and CDR2 as SVGAGI. This CDR3 is built from 14 residues. In DNA, the CDR3 is TGTGCCAGCCGACAGGGAGGATCGGATCAGCCCCAGCATTTT. It specifies CASRQGGSDQPQHF.

This clone showed up just once. The CDR3 DNA is TGTGCCAGCAACCGAGCGGGGGCCTTAGACAATGAGCAGTTCTTC. Its protein is CASNRAGALDNEQFF. The chain uses TRBV2 and TRBJ2-1; TRBD2 matches at 8 bases. Germline assignment: CDR1 SNHLY and CDR2 FYNNEI. The CDR3 is 15 amino acids. Unmatched junction bases numbered 10, after V lost 7 bases and J lost 5 bases.

The V and J genes are TRBV5-6 and TRBJ2-3; tentative D call: TRBD2 (6 bases). Germline assignment: CDR1 SGHDT and CDR2 YYEEEE. The CDR3 spans 13 residues. The V and J ends lost 1 base and 8 bases respectively, with 11 bases between them. CDR3 residues: CASSLTAGGTQYF. The CDR3 DNA reads as TGTGCCAGCAGCTTGACGGCCGGGGGTACGCAGTATTTT.

The chain carries TRBV6-5 and TRBJ1-5, with TRBD1 matching 8 bases. After removal of 4 bases from V and 6 bases from J, the junction contained 8 bases not matched to a gene. CDR1 is MNHEY and CDR2 is SVGAGI in the germline V gene. This CDR3 has 15 residues. In nucleotides, the CDR3 is TGTGCCAGCAGTTTAGGTGGACAGGGTGGTCAGCCCCAGCATTTT. Translated: CASSLGGQGGQPQHF.

The gene calls are TRBV7-9 and TRBJ2-1, with 7 bases lining up with TRBD1. The CDR3 contains 14 residues. V lost 6 bases and J lost 8; bases outside the gene matches: 10. Per germline, CDR1 SEHNR and CDR2 FQNEAQ (reference sequence). CDR3 loop: CASSFLGQAHEQFF. CDR3 DNA: TGTGCCAGCAGTTTTCTCGGACAGGCCCATGAGCAGTTCTTC.

Here the CDR3 reads CASSQDGDWESEQYF. The CDR3 DNA is TGCGCCAGCAGCCAAGATGGCGACTGGGAGAGCGAGCAGTACTTC. This chain connects TRBV4-3 to TRBJ2-7, with D perhaps matching TRBD2 (5 bases). V gave up 0 bases and J gave up 6 bases, with 15 bases separating them. There are 15 residues in the CDR3. Looked up from germline, CDR1 is LGHNA and CDR2 is YSLEER.

CDR3 DNA: TGCGCCAGCAGCTTGACACAGGACACAGATACGCAGTATTTT. Translating it yields CASSLTQDTDTQYF. The chain recombines TRBV5-1 with TRBJ2-3; a weak D match, TRBD1 (5 bases). Germline values: CDR1 SGHRS, CDR2 YFSETQ. The CDR3 length is 14 residues. Trimming removed 1 base at V and 2 bases at J, with 8 bases between.

The CDR3 loop reads CAWSTQGGQPQHF. CDR3 DNA: TGTGCCTGGAGTACACAGGGTGGTCAGCCCCAGCATTTT. The chain links TRBV30 to TRBJ1-5; D possibly corresponds to TRBD1 (6 bases). Deletions cut 2 bases from V and 6 bases from J, with 11 bases between. Germline values: CDR1 GTSNPN, CDR2 SVGIG (reference sequence). The CDR3 loop spans 13 amino acids.

V is TRBV28 and J is TRBJ2-1; a possible D gene is TRBD2 (6 bases). This CDR3 contains 11 residues. Per germline, CDR1 MDHEN and CDR2 SYDVKM. V dropped 10 bases and J dropped 13 bases, with 17 bases sitting between them. This chain's CDR3 is CAISTGTRQFF. For the CDR3, the DNA is TGTGCCATCTCGACCGGGACTCGACAGTTCTTC.